This TCR beta chain was recorded in a study of naive and memory T cell subsets (dated by TCRdb to about 2017). Concerning the study at large: The study applied an open-source, UMI-based TCR alpha and beta sequencing pipeline to sorted naive and memory peripheral blood T cell subsets. The results of the functional CMV T cell responses matched the IgG serology results in every case. RNA was DNase-treated and reverse transcribed with TCR constant-region primers, mostly using SuperScript III. What the work shows at the level of the full study, not this receptor alone: In both CD4 and CD8 cells, the Gini index increased while Shannon and inverse Simpson diversity decreased from naive through CM, EM and EMRA. Once error correction was done, more than 90% of naive TCR sequences showed up just once, which made the naive abundance distributions much steeper than those of the memory subsets. The repertoire findings for the naive and memory subsets could not be validated against a ground truth because none was available. A clonotype was defined as a single alpha or beta chain sequence rather than as a paired alpha/beta receptor. TCR abundance followed a power law whose exponent differed between naive and memory subsets but was consistent across the three individuals. RNA-based TCR counts may be affected by expression changes linked to T cell activation and differentiation. A few larger clonotypes were present in naive repertoires, especially CD8 naive repertoires, and these clonotypes were possibly memory cells re-expressing CD45RA.

From the second PCR step on, the TCR alpha and beta chain libraries were amplified in separate reactions. Donor CMV status was determined by IFNgamma production from CD4+ T cells after overnight stimulation of fresh PBMCs with CMV viral lysate. Using Miltenyi beads, CD4 T cells were first positively selected, and CD8 T cells were then positively selected from the CD4-negative fraction. Cells stained for CD3, CD4, CD8, CD45RA, CD27 and a live/dead dye were sorted on a BD Aria II into four subsets by CD45RA and CD27. A few healthy volunteers provided blood, and each donor's sample was split into CD4 and CD8 T cells and then further divided into four differentiation subsets. Around 120 ml of peripheral blood was collected from each donor, and PBMC were isolated by Ficoll-Paque PLUS density-gradient centrifugation. Sorted cells were lysed in RLT buffer, after which RNA was extracted using a Qiagen RNeasy kit and stored at -80 degrees C.

Its CDR3 holds 16 amino acids, cysteine through phenylalanine. Only the CDR3 region is kept as DNA, spanning 48 bases read in frame from base 1. V loses 2 bases at its end and J loses 3 bases; junction bases beyond the gene matches: 5. Per the germline V gene, MNHEY is the CDR1 and SVGAGI is the CDR2. This clonotype has a single count. Its binding antigen is unknown. No clone much larger than this one lies a single base away; base qualities are absent. Receptor amplification or capture employed UMI-ligation and nested PCR. An equimolar mix of two oligonucleotides covering both TRBC1 and TRBC2 was used as the beta constant-region primer. The ligated cDNA went through four rounds of PCR with nested alpha and beta constant-region primers together with the SP2 primer. A single-stranded oligonucleotide carrying the SP2 primer and a 12-nucleotide UMI was ligated to the 3' end of the cDNA by T4 RNA ligase 1. Incubation of the ligation reaction was carried out at 16 degrees C for roughly 19-25 hours. To avoid over-amplification, PCR2 was usually performed as a SYBR Green qPCR and halted once a predetermined threshold was reached. Every purification after the first one was done using Agencourt AMPure XP magnetic beads. Library amounts were measured by Qubit and library quality was assessed on a TapeStation, where the main peak was expected at around 650 bp. Sequencing of the pooled libraries was done on an Illumina MiSeq using v2 2x251 paired-end kits, which typically yielded roughly 0.9-2.1 million reads per sample. Each sample library was pooled at 4 nM, and about 5-7% PhiX was included to improve cluster recognition. As for how the authors treated the data: FASTQ reads processed by Demultiplexor were assigned V and J genes by Decombinator through tag matching that tolerated a single base-pair mismatch. Collapsinator relied on UMIs to fix sequencing errors as well as frequency errors caused by PCR heterogeneity. TCRs were translated and CDR3s were extracted from the conserved cysteine to the FGXG phenylalanine by CDR3Translator, with non-productive sequences being flagged. Gini, Shannon entropy and inverse Simpson indices were calculated on repertoires subsampled to equal numbers of UMI-defined TCRs. Within the linear range, a power law was fitted to clonotype abundance distributions using maximum likelihood. For one naive CD8 sample, the pipeline and MIGEC produced similar UMI counts, unique TCR numbers and clonal distributions. One analysis removed from the naive repertoire any naive TCRs that were also found in any memory subset from the same donor. The repertoires were searched for some 7,300 CMV-associated CDR3 sequences that had been compiled from VDJdb and a published dataset. TCRdb applied fastp at Q25 and MiXCR to the public reads, then kept only in-frame beta chains. Entries are consolidated by CDR3 protein sequence, retaining the most common genes and DNA. It is TCRdb's table, rather than the study itself, that gives the V and J calls and clone size. The sample profile shows around 160,000 distinct CDR3 sequences; over 20% of them were found once. Jointly, the top ten make up 0.1% to 0.11% of the sample.

Input material: naive CD4+ T cells from blood. Explained via the paper, the cell subset or site label denotes: naive T cells, CD45RA high CD27+. This TCR was recovered from a human donor in good health. The receptor chain draws on TRBV6-5 and TRBJ2-1; 9 nucleotides in the junction match TRBD2. The CDR3 sequence is CASSYAGTSNYNEQFF. The DNA sequence reads TGTGCCAGCAGTTACGCCGGGACTAGCAACTACAATGAGCAGTTCTTC.